Listed here is a single TCR beta chain. These data belong to a study of blood T cell repertoires in COVID-19. Study-level background: Spain, Italy and the United States supplied samples that represented acute and convalescent COVID-19. Sources were T cells, B-cell-depleted T cells, or PBMCs; the material itself was cDNA or gDNA.

As handled by the study authors: Scientists estimated how many nucleated cells there were by amplifying reference gene primers. Produced via immunoSEQ multiplex PCR; TCRdb's table is partial and in-frame only. The DNA was the basis for D and trimming; V, J and clone size are from that table. Here the sample spans 300,000 to 450,000 clones, more than 65% being singletons. The V gene lost 3 bases and the J gene lost 7 bases, with 10 bases spanning the gap. This CDR3 is 14 amino acids long. Per the germline V gene, CDR1 is LNHDA and CDR2 is SQIVND (reference sequence). The source of this sequence is a human donor with acute or convalescent COVID-19. The donor label of this sample is uncertain. Sequenced material: peripheral blood. The chain recombines TRBV19 with TRBJ1-6, with D possibly TRBD1 on 6 matching bases. CDR3 DNA: TGTGCCAGTAGTATCAGGGGTGAGAATTCACCCCTCCACTTT. Its protein is CASSIRGENSPLHF.